A selection of T cell receptor beta chains follows, all from one sample in a study of PD-L1 blockade in urothelial cancer. Produced via immunoSEQ multiplex PCR; TCRdb's table is partial and in-frame only. The sample consists of 90,000 to 120,000 clones, approximately 85% of them appearing once. Sequenced material: PBMCs, taken around atezolizumab (anti-PD-L1) treatment. All receptors derive from a man aged 45-60 years with urothelial cancer. Both conserved end residues are part of each CDR3. The D gene is left open where the match is weak. Clone size appears in some rows only: once, few, many, or a class for an expanded clone.

TRBD2	TRBV7-2	-	TRBJ2-1	TGTGCCAGCAGCGCCGGGTCGACTAGCGTCCATGAGCAGTTCTTC	CASSAGSTSVHEQFF
-	TRBV29-1	-	TRBJ1-1	TGCAGCGTTGAAAGCGGCACTGAAGCTTTCTTT	CSVESGTEAFF
-	TRBV27	-	TRBJ2-1	TGTGCCAGCAGTTTAGGGCTAGCGTATGCAGGAAAAAACAATGAGCAGTTCTTC	CASSLGLAYAGKNNEQFF
TRBD2	TRBV18	-	TRBJ2-3	TGTGCCAGCTCACCACCACGGACTAGCGGCACAGATACGCAGTATTTT	CASSPPRTSGTDTQYF
-	TRBV10-2	-	TRBJ2-7	TGCGCCAGCAGCCGTGGGCCACCTTTCTACGAGCAGTACTTC	CASSRGPPFYEQYF
TRBD1	TRBV4-1	-	TRBJ2-3	TGCGCCAGCAGCCAGGGACAGGGTACCAGGCCAGATACGCAGTATTTT	CASSQGQGTRPDTQYF
TRBD2	TRBV9	-	TRBJ2-1	TGTGCCAGCAGTATTAGCGGGATCTCCTACAATGAGCAGTTCTTC	CASSISGISYNEQFF
TRBD2	TRBV19	-	TRBJ2-1	TGTGCCAGTAGTGTACTGCGGGAGGCCTACAATGAGCAGTTCTTC	CASSVLREAYNEQFF
TRBD1	TRBV19	-	TRBJ1-2	TGTGCCAAGACAGACAGGGGCAACTATGGCTACACCTTC	CAKTDRGNYGYTF
-	TRBV5-1	-	TRBJ2-7	TGCGCCAGCAGCATCCGCTTCGGGGGACCCTACGAGCAGTACTTC	CASSIRFGGPYEQYF
-	TRBV28	-	TRBJ2-1	TGTGCCACCCATAGGGGATACAATGAGCAGTTCTTC	CATHRGYNEQFF
-	TRBV30	-	TRBJ2-1	TGTGCCTGGAGACGCGGTGCCCATGAGCAGTTCTTC	CAWRRGAHEQFF
-	TRBV5-4	-	TRBJ1-1	TGTGCCAGCAGCGGGGGGGGGAGAACGGACACTGAAGCTTTCTTT	CASSGGGRTDTEAFF
-	TRBV7-9	-	TRBJ1-4	TGTGCCAGCAGCTTAGACAGAATAGCAACTAATGAAAAACTGTTTTTT	CASSLDRIATNEKLFF
-	TRBV7-9	-	TRBJ1-5	TGTGCCAGCAGCTTAAGCGGGTATCATCAGCCCCAGCATTTT	CASSLSGYHQPQHF
TRBD1	TRBV6-6	-	TRBJ2-7	TGTGCCAGCAGTCCCTCGCAGGGGGTGTCCTACGAGCAGTACTTC	CASSPSQGVSYEQYF
TRBD2	TRBV5-1	-	TRBJ2-5	TGCGCCAGCAGCTTGGGTGGGACTAGCGAAGGGAAAGAGACCCAGTACTTC	CASSLGGTSEGKETQYF
-	TRBV30	-	TRBJ1-6	TGTGCCTGGCAGGATACAGGGAATTCACCCCTCCACTTT	CAWQDTGNSPLHF
-	TRBV5-4	-	TRBJ2-1	TGTGCCAGCAGCTCGCCCGGGACTCTTACGCATGAGCAGTTCTTC	CASSSPGTLTHEQFF
-	TRBV7-9	-	TRBJ2-7	TGTGCCAGCAGCTTAGCCCTAGGGGAACGAGCCTACGAGCAGTACTTC	CASSLALGERAYEQYF
TRBD2	TRBV5-8	-	TRBJ2-2	TGTGCCAGCAGCTTCGGGGGGTACACCGGGGAGCTGTTTTTT	CASSFGGYTGELFF
TRBD1	TRBV12-5	many	TRBJ1-1	TGTGCTAGTGCCCCTCCGGGACAGGGGAGGGAAAAGAACACTGAAGCTTTCTTT	CASAPPGQGREKNTEAFF
-	TRBV2	-	TRBJ2-7	TGTGCCAGCAGTGAAGGGCCCCGAAGATCCTACGAGCAGTACTTC	CASSEGPRRSYEQYF
-	TRBV11-2	few	TRBJ1-3	TGTGCCAGCAGCCAGGCCCAGGCCAGAAACACCATATATTTT	CASSQAQARNTIYF
TRBD2	TRBV27	-	TRBJ2-1	TGTGCCAGCAGTTTATTGGGTATGGGACTAGCGGGAGAGATTGGGGGCAATGAGCAGTTCTTC	CASSLLGMGLAGEIGGNEQFF
-	TRBV29-1	-	TRBJ1-3	TGCAGCGTTGTTAGTGCGGGAAACACCATATATTTT	CSVVSAGNTIYF
TRBD1	TRBV19	-	TRBJ1-5	TGTGCCAGTAGTATGTGGGGCAGGGGGCGAGATCAGCCCCAGCATTTT	CASSMWGRGRDQPQHF
TRBD2	TRBV2	-	TRBJ2-1	TGTGCCAGCAGCACACGGACTAGCGGGAGATACAATGAGCAGTTCTTC	CASSTRTSGRYNEQFF
-	TRBV5-1	-	TRBJ2-1	TGCGCCAGCAGCCGGGAGACACCTTACAATGAGCAGTTCTTC	CASSRETPYNEQFF
TRBD2	TRBV7-3	-	TRBJ2-7	TGTGCCAGCAGCCAATATCGGGCGTGGGCGGGAGGGTACGAGCAGTACTTC	CASSQYRAWAGGYEQYF
-	TRBV2	-	TRBJ2-5	TGTGCCAGCAGGGCTAGCGCCTCCCAAGAGACCCAGTACTTC	CASRASASQETQYF
TRBD2	TRBV11-2	-	TRBJ2-1	TGTGCCAGCAGCTTAGACAGAAGCGGGAGGGCCCATAATGAGCAGTTCTTC	CASSLDRSGRAHNEQFF
TRBD1	TRBV28	-	TRBJ1-5	TGTGCCAGCAGTTTTCTTACAGGGGGCTTTCAGCCCCAGCATTTT	CASSFLTGGFQPQHF
TRBD1	TRBV9	-	TRBJ1-4	TGTGCCAGCAGCCGGGGACAGGGGGGACCAATCAATGAAAAACTGTTTTTT	CASSRGQGGPINEKLFF
TRBD2	TRBV7-3	-	TRBJ2-1	TGTGCCAGCAGCCTCGGGACTAGCGGGAGCAATGAGCAGTTCTTC	CASSLGTSGSNEQFF
-	TRBV9	-	TRBJ2-7	TGTGCCAGCAGCGTAGAGGCACAGGGCTACGAGCAGTACTTC	CASSVEAQGYEQYF
TRBD1	TRBV7-2	-	TRBJ1-2	TGTGCCAGCAGCTTAGAAGGGACAGGGAGAGCCTATGGCTACACCTTC	CASSLEGTGRAYGYTF
-	TRBV14	-	TRBJ2-5	TGTGCCAGCAGCCTAGTGGGGAGGACCCAGTACTTC	CASSLVGRTQYF
-	TRBV7-2	-	TRBJ2-1	TGTGCCAGCAGCTTAGCTGCAGAATACGGGAATGAGCAGTTCTTC	CASSLAAEYGNEQFF
-	TRBV11-2	-	TRBJ2-5	TGTGCCAGCAGCTTACGGGAGACCCAGTACTTC	CASSLRETQYF
TRBD2	TRBV6-5	-	TRBJ2-7	TGTGCCAGCAGACGCACTAGCGGAGCTTCGGAGCAGTACTTC	CASRRTSGASEQYF
-	TRBV21-1	-	TRBJ1-5	TGTGCCAGCAGCAAAGATTGTGGGACAGGGGGCACAAATCAGCCCCAGCATTTT	CASSKDCGTGGTNQPQHF
TRBD1	TRBV9	-	TRBJ2-7	TGTGCCAGCAGTCCCGGGACAGGGAGCTACGAGCAGTACTTC	CASSPGTGSYEQYF
TRBD2	TRBV4-1	-	TRBJ2-1	TGCGCCAGCAGCCAAGAGTCGGGCGGGGGCTACAATGAGCAGTTCTTC	CASSQESGGGYNEQFF
-	TRBV10-2	-	TRBJ1-5	TGCGCCAGCAGCTCGGATCTTGGGCGACCCCCTTATAGCAATCAGCCCCAGCATTTT	CASSSDLGRPPYSNQPQHF
-	TRBV9	-	TRBJ2-1	TGTGCCAGCAGCGTAGGGGGCAGGCCCTCCAATGAGCAGTTCTTC	CASSVGGRPSNEQFF